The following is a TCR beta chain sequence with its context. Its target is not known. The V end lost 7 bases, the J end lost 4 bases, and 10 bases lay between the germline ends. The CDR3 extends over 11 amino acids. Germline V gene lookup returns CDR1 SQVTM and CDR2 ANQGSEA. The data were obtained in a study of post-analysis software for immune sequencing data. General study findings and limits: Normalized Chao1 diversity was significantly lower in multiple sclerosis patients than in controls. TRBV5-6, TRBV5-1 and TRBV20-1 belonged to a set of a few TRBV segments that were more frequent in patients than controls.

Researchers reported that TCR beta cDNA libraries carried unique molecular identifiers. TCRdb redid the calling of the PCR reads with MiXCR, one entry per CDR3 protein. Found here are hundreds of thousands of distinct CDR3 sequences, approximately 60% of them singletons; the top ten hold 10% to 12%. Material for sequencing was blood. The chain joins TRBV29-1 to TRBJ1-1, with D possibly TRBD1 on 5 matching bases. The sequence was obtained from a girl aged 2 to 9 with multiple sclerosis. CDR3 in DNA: TGCAGCGGGGGGGTGGGCACTGAAGCTTTCTTT. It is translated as CSGGVGTEAFF.